The clone carrying this T cell receptor (beta chain) was counted once. What it recognizes is unknown. V gave up 8 bases and J gave up 6 bases; unmatched junction bases: 5. The CDR3 runs 14 residues. Germline-derived CDR1 and CDR2 are MNHNS and SASEGT. The sample is drawn from a study of OX40 agonist ivuxolimab in advanced cancers. Turning to the study itself: Among those enrolled, mean age was about 60 years (range 23 to 79) and about 79% were male.

Whole-study results and caveats: At 0.1 to 3.0 mg/kg and by week 6, CD4+ and CD8+ T cells in the blood had expanded clonally.

Here immunoSEQ multiplex PCR was the method, and the copy in TCRdb shows in-frame clones only, minus some. The table has some 86,000 clones, around 88% seen once. Anyone with autoimmune disease history or systemic immunosuppression was excluded. Patients had blood sampled at baseline and again on cycle 4 day 1 and cycle 7 day 1. The chain joins TRBV6-1 to TRBJ2-2; TRBD1 matches at 11 bases. This clonotype was obtained from an adult with an advanced solid tumor such as melanoma, head and neck, liver or kidney cancer. The specimen was CD4+ or CD8+ T cells sorted from blood, collected in a trial of the OX40 agonist ivuxolimab. The CDR3 protein is CASRGTGGPGELFF. DNA of the CDR3: TGTGCCAGCCGCGGGACAGGGGGTCCCGGGGAGCTGTTTTTT.